The 28 T cell receptor beta chains given below trace back to one sample, sequenced in a study of T cells expressing NK-cell markers. TCRdb reprocessed the 5' RACE reads and keeps a single row for each CDR3 protein, giving no DNA. This table lists under 200,000 distinct CDR3 sequences. Sequenced material: blood T cells: a sorted CD56 or NKG2C T cell subset, CD4+ or CD8+ T cells, or bulk PBMC T cells (not recorded which). The receptors stem from a woman aged 18 to 75 in good health.

The chain joins TRBV7-3 to TRBJ2-1. Germline V lookup: CDR1 SGHTA, CDR2 FQGTGA. The length of the CDR3 is 13 residues. The CDR3 spells CASSLIRDNEQFF.

The rearrangement links TRBV29-1 to TRBJ2-3; the TCRdb call, TRBD2, lacks DNA for checking. The CDR3 extends over 12 amino acids. The germline CDR1 and CDR2 sequences are SQVTM and ANQGSEA. CDR3 region: CRRTSGGAMQYF.

V and J are TRBV20-1 and TRBJ2-5; TCRdb outputs TRBD1, but without DNA this stays unchecked. Germline assignment: CDR1 DFQATT and CDR2 SNEGSKA (reference sequence). The length of the CDR3 is 12 residues. This chain's CDR3 is CSALGHGETQYF.

The chain carries TRBV20-1 and TRBJ2-3. This CDR3 has 11 residues. In germline, CDR1 is DFQATT, CDR2 SNEGSKA (reference sequence). CDR3 sequence reads: CSRMQGDTQYF.

The chain couples TRBV6-2 or TRBV6-3 to TRBJ2-1; TCRdb reports TRBD2, a call that lacks DNA to check it against. Germline CDR1 reads MNHEY; CDR2 reads SVGEGT. The CDR3 runs 14 residues. CDR3: CASTRETSGNEQFF.

This chain connects TRBV20-1 to TRBJ2-4; TCRdb indicates TRBD1, and absent DNA this call remains unverified. Looked up from germline, CDR1 is DFQATT and CDR2 is SNEGSKA (reference sequence). The CDR3 runs to 15 residues. The CDR3 spells CSARDGTGFINIQYF.

The chain has TRBV5-1 and TRBJ2-1; TCRdb returns TRBD2, unconfirmable since there is no DNA. Germline-derived CDR1 and CDR2 are SGHRS and YFSETQ. This CDR3 region has 14 residues. CDR3: CASSFPLAVNEQFF.

This sequence joins TRBV2 and TRBJ1-1; TCRdb designates TRBD1, a call that cannot be tested without DNA. CDR1 is SNHLY, CDR2 FYNNEI, per germline. The CDR3 length is 14 residues. CDR3 in amino acids: CASTPGAGKTEAFF.

V gene TRBV24-1 combines with J gene TRBJ2-5; the D call of TRBD2 rests on TCRdb alone, since no DNA is present to check it. Germline V lookup: CDR1 KGHDR, CDR2 SFDVKD. There are 12 residues in the CDR3. This CDR3 is CATSGATETQYF.

The chain uses TRBV4-1 and TRBJ1-4. CDR1 and CDR2 (germline): MGHRA, YSYEKL. The CDR3 is 16 residues long. The CDR3 loop reads CASRLDPGLQNEKLFF.

The V gene is TRBV20-1, the J gene TRBJ2-3. The CDR3 length is 16 residues. The V gene's germline CDR1 is DFQATT and CDR2 SNEGSKA (reference sequence). The CDR3 protein is CSARWGSRTGTDTQYF.

V is TRBV12-3 or TRBV12-4 and J is TRBJ1-1; TCRdb's D call, TRBD1, is unchecked because there is no DNA. The CDR3 sequence is 13 residues long. The CDR3 protein is CASSYRGETEAFF.

The V gene is TRBV29-1, the J gene TRBJ2-7; TCRdb's D gene call, TRBD1, goes unchecked for lack of DNA. CDR1 is SQVTM and CDR2 is ANQGSEA in the germline V gene. There are 13 residues in the CDR3. The CDR3 sequence: CSAGTVLGYEQYF.

The genes are TRBV28 and TRBJ2-7. Germline values: CDR1 MDHEN, CDR2 SYDVKM. This CDR3 has 14 residues. CDR3 in amino acids: CASSLSYRYYEQYF.

J is TRBJ2-2 and V is TRBV14; no DNA is available, so the TRBD2 call from TCRdb remains unchecked. Germline loops: CDR1 SGHDN, CDR2 FVKESK. The CDR3 runs to 15 residues. Here the CDR3 reads CASSQFSPRAGELFF.

The rearrangement uses TRBV19 and TRBJ1-2; TCRdb selects TRBD1, and the lack of DNA leaves this call unchecked. Germline V gene data show CDR1 as LNHDA and CDR2 as SQIVND (reference sequence). This CDR3 has 12 amino acids. CDR3 protein: CASSTRQAGYTF.

The CDR3 loop reads CASSTGTASYEQYF. This chain joins TRBV12-3 or TRBV12-4 and TRBJ2-7; no DNA is available, so the TRBD1 call from TCRdb remains unchecked. The CDR3 is 14 residues long.

The gene calls are TRBV20-1 and TRBJ2-1; TCRdb picks TRBD2, but there is no DNA to check that call. Germline V gene lookup returns CDR1 DFQATT and CDR2 SNEGSKA (reference sequence). This CDR3 is 16 amino acids long. The CDR3 is CSASPPGLVNINEQFF.

The V and J genes are TRBV14 and TRBJ2-2. The germline V gene encodes CDR1 SGHDN and CDR2 FVKESK. This CDR3 region has 14 residues. CDR3 amino acids: CASSRTANTGELFF.

This sequence joins TRBV4-1 and TRBJ1-6. Germline-derived CDR1 and CDR2 are MGHRA and YSYEKL. CDR3 length: 16 residues. The CDR3 region is CASSQEGYSTGSPLHF.

The J gene is TRBJ1-1, the V gene TRBV5-1; TCRdb's assignment of TRBD1 cannot be checked, as there is no DNA. The CDR3 totals 16 residues. Germline V gives CDR1 SGHRS, CDR2 YFSETQ. The CDR3 region is CASSLVRTGVGTEAFF.

The gene calls are TRBV12-3 or TRBV12-4 and TRBJ1-5. The CDR3 loop spans 15 amino acids. The CDR3 reads CASSPSGRGEQPQHF.

V is TRBV29-1 and J is TRBJ1-2. The CDR3 sequence is 13 residues long. Germline V lookup: CDR1 SQVTM, CDR2 ANQGSEA. CDR3 residues: CSVALESPMRYTF.

The gene calls are TRBV28 and TRBJ1-4; TCRdb designates TRBD1, a call that cannot be tested without DNA. The CDR3 runs to 15 residues. Germline CDR1 reads MDHEN; CDR2 reads SYDVKM. The CDR3 here is CASGATGTTNEKLFF.

CDR3 residues: CASRQGEGNTEAFF. This sequence joins TRBV2 and TRBJ1-1; with no DNA, the TCRdb D assignment of TRBD1 cannot be verified. The CDR3 has 14 amino acids. Germline CDR1 reads SNHLY; CDR2 reads FYNNEI.

The CDR3 loop reads CASNTPDRRDEQFF. This chain uses TRBV6-5 with TRBJ2-1; the D gene TCRdb calls, TRBD1, cannot be checked with no DNA. The CDR3 loop spans 14 amino acids. Germline CDR1 and CDR2: MNHEY and SVGAGI.

V and J are TRBV15 and TRBJ2-7; the TCRdb call, TRBD2, lacks DNA for checking. Germline V gene lookup returns CDR1 LNHNV and CDR2 YYDKDF (reference sequence). The CDR3 sequence is 15 residues long. CDR3 sequence: CATSRDLAGGSEQYF.

The chain employs TRBV29-1 and TRBJ2-7; the D call of TRBD2 rests on TCRdb alone, since no DNA is present to check it. The CDR3 runs 17 residues. Germline V gene sequence: CDR1 SQVTM, CDR2 ANQGSEA. The CDR3 region is CSVEEEGGTSGSQEQYF.